Listed below are T cell receptor beta chains from one sample, sequenced in a study of shared clonotypes between healthy human individuals. Clones were read by immunoSEQ multiplex PCR, and TCRdb kept only the in-frame ones, dropping some. This sample has roughly 650,000 clones, with approximately 97% found just once. The sequenced sample was naive CD4+ T cells sorted from blood. All receptors derive from a woman younger than 45 in good health. CDR3s include the opening cysteine and the closing phenylalanine or tryptophan. The D gene is left open where the match is weak. Clone size is not always given. Where it is, it says once, few, many or a class for expanded clones.

J gene | V gene | D gene | clone size | CDR3 protein | CDR3 DNA
TRBJ1-2 | TRBV7-2 | . | . | CASSFLSGLNGYTF | TGTGCCAGCAGCTTTCTCTCAGGACTGAATGGCTACACCTTC
TRBJ1-2 | TRBV5-1 | . | . | CASSSEGEVFYGYTF | TGCGCCAGCAGCTCCGAAGGGGAGGTCTTCTATGGCTACACCTTC
TRBJ2-2 | TRBV27 | . | once | CASSPTQANTGELFF | TGTGCCAGCAGTCCAACACAGGCGAACACCGGGGAGCTGTTTTTT
TRBJ2-1 | TRBV2 | . | . | CASILDRGNEQFF | .
TRBJ2-7 | TRBV28 | TRBD2 | . | CASRAGGRVHEQYF | TGTGCCAGCAGAGCGGGAGGGCGTGTCCACGAGCAGTACTTC
TRBJ2-1 | TRBV5-1 | TRBD2 | once | CASQAGDVSYNEQFF | TGCGCCAGTCAGGCGGGGGACGTATCCTACAATGAGCAGTTCTTC
TRBJ2-6 | TRBV27 | . | . | CATRDSGFGANVLTF | TGTGCCACCCGTGACTCGGGGTTTGGGGCCAACGTCCTGACTTTC
TRBJ2-1 | TRBV5-1 | . | . | CASSFARDTGEQFF | TGCGCCAGCAGCTTTGCCCGGGACACAGGGGAGCAGTTCTTC
TRBJ1-2 | TRBV6-4 | . | . | CASSDSNTLGRYGYTF | TGTGCCAGCAGTGACTCGAATACTCTCGGACGCTATGGCTACACCTTC
TRBJ2-7 | TRBV15 | . | . | CATSRDSASYEQYF | TGTGCCACCAGCAGAGACTCCGCTTCCTACGAGCAGTACTTC
TRBJ2-5 | TRBV5-8 | . | . | CARSWDGETQYF | TGTGCCCGCAGCTGGGACGGTGAGACCCAGTACTTC
TRBJ2-2 | TRBV10-1 | TRBD2 | once | CASSESIAGGTGELFF | TGCGCCAGCAGTGAGTCTATAGCGGGAGGTACCGGGGAGCTGTTTTTT
TRBJ2-2 | TRBV7-2 | TRBD2 | . | CASSPQTSGSGGELFF | TGTGCCAGCAGCCCGCAAACTAGCGGGAGTGGCGGGGAGCTGTTTTTT
TRBJ1-1 | TRBV5-4 | TRBD1 | once | CASSLGQGRTEAFF | TGTGCCAGCAGCTTGGGACAGGGAAGGACTGAAGCTTTCTTT
TRBJ2-2 | TRBV14 | TRBD2 | once | CASRRERNTGELFF | TGTGCCAGCAGGCGGGAGAGAAACACCGGGGAGCTGTTTTTT
TRBJ2-7 | TRBV18 | . | . | CASSPTPGRQTYEQYF | TGTGCCAGCTCACCGACCCCGGGCAGGCAGACCTACGAGCAGTACTTC
TRBJ2-2 | TRBV27 | . | few | CASSLYPGELFF | TGTGCCAGCAGTTTATATCCCGGGGAGCTGTTTTTT
TRBJ2-1 | TRBV11-2 | TRBD2 | . | CASSLEIAGGGDEQFF | TGTGCCAGCAGCTTAGAAATAGCGGGAGGTGGGGATGAGCAGTTCTTC
TRBJ2-7 | TRBV28 | TRBD2 | . | CASSTPGTSGGYEQYF | TGTGCCAGCAGTACCCCCGGGACTAGCGGAGGATACGAGCAGTACTTC
TRBJ1-3 | TRBV19 | . | . | CASSMPAGNTIYF | TGTGCCAGTAGTATGCCGGCTGGAAACACCATATATTTT
TRBJ2-7 | TRBV28 | TRBD2 | . | CASSLSAGGKNEQYF | TGTGCCAGCAGTTTATCTGCGGGAGGGAAGAACGAGCAGTACTTC
TRBJ2-1 | TRBV7-6 | . | . | CASSLADYYNEQFF | TGTGCCAGCAGCTTAGCGGACTACTACAATGAGCAGTTCTTC
TRBJ2-2 | TRBV6-6 | . | . | CASSYDRVNTGELFF | TGTGCCAGCAGTTACGATAGGGTTAACACCGGGGAGCTGTTTTTT
TRBJ1-2 | TRBV28 | . | . | CASLQSAGSNYGYTF | TGTGCCAGCCTCCAAAGTGCGGGATCCAACTATGGCTACACCTTC
TRBJ2-2 | TRBV11-2 | TRBD1 | . | CASSLTGITGELFF | TGTGCCAGCAGCTTGACAGGGATCACCGGGGAGCTGTTTTTT
TRBJ2-6 | TRBV5-1 | . | . | CASSWGPGLGANVLTF | TGCGCCAGCAGCTGGGGGCCGGGACTTGGGGCCAACGTCCTGACTTTC
TRBJ2-7 | TRBV6-5 | TRBD1 | . | CASRSPGQGGYEQYF | TGTGCCAGCAGATCGCCGGGACAGGGGGGATACGAGCAGTACTTC
TRBJ1-6 | TRBV18 | . | . | CASSPRDGYNSPLHF | TGTGCCAGCTCACCCCGGGACGGTTATAATTCACCCCTCCACTTT
TRBJ2-2 | TRBV2 | TRBD1 | . | CASLRDRRHGELFF | TGTGCCAGCCTCCGGGACAGGCGGCACGGGGAGCTGTTTTTT
TRBJ1-5 | TRBV10-3 | . | . | CAISESRENQPQHF | TGTGCCATCAGTGAGTCGAGGGAGAATCAGCCCCAGCATTTT
TRBJ2-5 | TRBV30 | TRBD2 | . | CAWSVGLAGVNGETQYF | TGTGCCTGGAGTGTTGGGCTAGCGGGAGTGAATGGAGAGACCCAGTACTTC
TRBJ1-4 | TRBV5-4 | . | . | CASSLAGDEKLFF | TGTGCCAGCAGCTTGGCGGGGGACGAAAAACTGTTTTTT
TRBJ2-7 | TRBV11-2 | . | . | CASSFLQGGRWCF | TGTGCCAGCAGCTTCCTACAGGGGGGGCGGTGGTGCTTC
TRBJ1-2 | TRBV19 | . | . | CASSINRGGYTF | TGTGCCAGTAGTATTAATCGCGGTGGCTACACCTTC
TRBJ2-3 | TRBV6-6 | . | . | CASSFSGRDTQYF | TGTGCCAGCAGTTTTTCGGGACGGGATACGCAGTATTTT
TRBJ1-5 | TRBV2 | . | . | CASSPGWGGTNQPQHF | TGTGCCAGCAGTCCCGGGTGGGGCGGAACGAATCAGCCCCAGCATTTT
TRBJ2-2 | TRBV4-1 | TRBD1 | . | CASSHGQGTNTGELFF | TGCGCCAGCAGCCATGGACAGGGGACGAACACCGGGGAGCTGTTTTTT
TRBJ2-2 | TRBV5-4 | . | . | CASESFSGGELFF | TGTGCCAGCGAGAGTTTTAGCGGCGGGGAGCTGTTTTTT
TRBJ2-4 | TRBV7-3 | . | . | CASSPFGQGTGRDIQYF | TGTGCCAGCAGCCCATTCGGACAGGGAACCGGGAGGGACATTCAGTACTTC
TRBJ2-7 | TRBV10-1 | . | . | CASSGTPTYEQYF | TGCGCCAGCAGTGGGACACCGACCTACGAGCAGTACTTC
TRBJ2-4 | TRBV5-1 | . | . | CASSSGWTLNIQYF | TGCGCCAGCAGCTCCGGGTGGACCCTAAACATTCAGTACTTC
TRBJ2-7 | TRBV18 | . | . | CASSPRAETMEQYF | TGTGCCAGCTCACCTAGGGCAGAAACGATGGAGCAGTACTTC
TRBJ2-1 | TRBV5-1 | . | . | CASSLDNEQFF | TGCGCCAGCAGCTTAGACAATGAGCAGTTCTTC
TRBJ2-3 | TRBV28 | . | few | CASSLDTTDTQYF | TGTGCCAGCAGTTTAGACACCACAGATACGCAGTATTTT
TRBJ2-5 | TRBV2 | . | . | CASRQGGETQYF | TGTGCCAGTAGACAGGGAGGAGAGACCCAGTACTTC
TRBJ1-1 | TRBV28 | . | . | CASRNTEAFF | TGTGCCAGCAGAAACACTGAAGCTTTCTTT
TRBJ2-5 | TRBV5-1 | TRBD2 | . | CASSELSAGGETQYF | TGCGCCAGCAGCGAACTATCAGCGGGAGGGGAGACCCAGTACTTC
TRBJ2-5 | TRBV4-2 | . | . | CASSQDPGEQETQYF | TGTGCCAGCAGCCAAGACCCAGGGGAACAAGAGACCCAGTACTTC
TRBJ1-4 | TRBV4-1 | TRBD1 | . | CASSPGQGPRTTNEKLFF | TGCGCCAGCAGCCCAGGACAGGGACCTAGGACAACTAATGAAAAACTGTTTTTT
TRBJ2-7 | TRBV18 | TRBD2 | . | CASSPPGLAVYEQYF | TGTGCCAGCTCACCTCCGGGACTAGCGGTTTACGAGCAGTACTTC
TRBJ2-2 | TRBV18 | . | . | CASSILQDAGELFF | TGTGCCAGCTCAATCTTACAGGACGCCGGGGAGCTGTTTTTT
TRBJ2-3 | TRBV5-4 | . | . | CASSVRSTSTDTQYF | TGTGCCAGCAGCGTACGGAGTACTAGCACAGATACGCAGTATTTT
TRBJ2-2 | TRBV27 | TRBD2 | . | CASSLGSGRSDTGELFF | TGTGCCAGCAGTTTAGGTAGCGGGAGATCGGACACCGGGGAGCTGTTTTTT
TRBJ2-5 | TRBV10-1 | . | . | CASSEGGAGETQYF | TGCGCCAGCAGTGAGGGTGGTGCGGGAGAGACCCAGTACTTC
TRBJ2-7 | TRBV27 | TRBD2 | once | CASSLTSGSEGYEQYF | TGTGCCAGCAGTCTAACTAGCGGGAGTGAGGGGTACGAGCAGTACTTC
TRBJ1-1 | TRBV11-2 | . | . | CASSMRQEKDAEAFF | TGTGCCAGCAGCATGCGACAGGAGAAAGATGCTGAAGCTTTCTTT
TRBJ2-7 | TRBV6-5 | TRBD2 | . | CASSTSGWYEQYF | TGTGCCAGCTCAACTAGCGGGTGGTACGAGCAGTACTTC
TRBJ2-7 | TRBV6-6 | TRBD2 | . | CASSTGLAGAYEQYF | TGTGCCAGCAGCACAGGACTAGCGGGCGCCTACGAGCAGTACTTC
TRBJ2-7 | TRBV5-6 | TRBD2 | . | CASSLAASGNDEQYF | TGTGCCAGCAGCTTGGCCGCTAGCGGGAACGACGAGCAGTACTTC